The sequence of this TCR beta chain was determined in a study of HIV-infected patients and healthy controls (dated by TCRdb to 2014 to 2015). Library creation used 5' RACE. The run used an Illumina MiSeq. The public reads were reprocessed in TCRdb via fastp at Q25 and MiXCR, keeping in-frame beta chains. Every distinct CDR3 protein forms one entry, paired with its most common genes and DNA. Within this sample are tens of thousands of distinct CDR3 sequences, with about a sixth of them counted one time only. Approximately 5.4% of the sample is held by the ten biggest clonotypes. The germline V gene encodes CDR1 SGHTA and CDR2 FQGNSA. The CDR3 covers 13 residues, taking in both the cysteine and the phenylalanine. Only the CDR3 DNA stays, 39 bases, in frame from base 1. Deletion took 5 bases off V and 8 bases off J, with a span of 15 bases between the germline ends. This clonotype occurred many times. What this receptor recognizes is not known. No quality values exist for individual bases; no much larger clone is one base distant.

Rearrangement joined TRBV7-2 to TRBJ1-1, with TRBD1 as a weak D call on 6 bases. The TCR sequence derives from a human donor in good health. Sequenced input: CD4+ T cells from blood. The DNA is TGTGCCAGCAGCCCGAGGGGGTGGGAAGAAGCTTTCTTT. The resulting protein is CASSPRGWEEAFF.